This entry lists 19 T cell receptor beta chains sequenced from one sample in a study of blood T cells in healthy people across ages. It was with a sample-barcoded 5' primer and a J-beta primer mix that a second PCR of about 6 to 11 cycles was run. TCRdb independently ran MiXCR on the 5' RACE reads; one entry per CDR3 protein. The sample has 800,000 or so distinct CDR3 sequences; about 25% are singletons. The same sample was also studied in work on T cells of mothers and their children.

Sequencing used blood. These receptors came from a boy aged 10-17 years in good health.

The rearrangement uses TRBV9 and TRBJ2-1; D is uncertain. Germline CDR1 is SGDLS and CDR2 is YYNGEE. Between the trimmed V and J ends, which lost 0 bases and 0 bases, there was a span of 7 bases. The CDR3 runs 15 residues. This chain's CDR3 is CASSVARSSYNEQFF. In DNA form, the CDR3 reads TGTGCCAGCAGCGTAGCGAGGAGCTCCTACAATGAGCAGTTCTTC.

This chain links TRBV6-2 or TRBV6-3 with TRBJ2-1; D not resolved. The CDR3 spans 14 residues. Trimming took off 2 bases at V and 8 bases at J, with 13 bases between the two ends. Germline V gene lookup returns CDR1 MNHEY and CDR2 SVGEGT. CDR3 protein: CASSYGSGIHEQFF. The CDR3, as DNA: TGTGCCAGCAGTTACGGGTCAGGCATCCATGAGCAGTTCTTC.

This clonotype has a handful of counts. This rearrangement joins TRBV11-3 to TRBJ2-7; perhaps D is TRBD1 or TRBD2 (5 bases each). The J call is doubtful: the DNA matches TRBJ2-1 better. CDR3 length: 13 amino acids. CDR1 SGHNT and CDR2 YENEEA come from the germline V gene. In DNA, the CDR3 is TGTGCCAGCAGCTTTGGTGGGGGTGTTGAGCAGTTCTTC. It yields the protein CASSFGGGVEQFF.

The chain uses TRBV9 and TRBJ2-3; no clear D. Germline CDR1 SGDLS, CDR2 YYNGEE. The CDR3 is made up of 14 amino acids. The V gene lost 0 bases and the J gene lost 2 bases, with 7 bases spanning the gap. CDR3 loop: CASSVDGFTDTQYF. As DNA, the CDR3 is TGTGCCAGCAGCGTAGATGGATTCACAGATACGCAGTATTTT. Combining the CDR3 with reference TRBV9 and TRBJ2-3 gives the whole variable domain DSGVTQTPKHLITATGQRVTLRCSPRSGDLSVYWYQQSLDQGLQFLIQYYNGEERAKGNILERFSAQQFPDLHSELNLSSLELGDSALYFCASSVDGFTDTQYFGPGTRLTVL.

This clonotype was counted a few times. The rearrangement uses TRBV6-1 and TRBJ2-1, with 9 bases matching TRBD2. The CDR3 contains 15 residues. Unmatched junction bases numbered 2, after V lost 5 bases and J lost 0 bases. The germline V gene has CDR1 MNHNS and CDR2 SASEGT. The CDR3 sequence: CASSRLADSYNEQFF. The CDR3 nucleotides read TGTGCCAGCAGTAGACTAGCGGACTCCTACAATGAGCAGTTCTTC.

This clonotype was seen a handful of times. At one end the junction does not follow the germline gene, possibly because of a read error. The chain employs TRBV3-1 and TRBJ1-1; D remains ambiguous. The CDR3 length is 15 residues. In germline, CDR1 is LGHDT, CDR2 YNNKEL (reference sequence). This chain's CDR3 is CAGSRPTSRPAEAFF. CDR3 bases: TGTGCCGGCAGCCGCCCCACGAGTCGACCCGCTGAAGCTTTCTTT. The complete variable domain, with remaining parts taken from reference TRBV3-1 and TRBJ1-1, reads DTAVSQTPKYLVTQMGNDKSIKCEQNLGHDTMYWYKQDSKKFLKIMFSYNNKELIINETVPNRFSPKSPDKAHLNLHINSLELGDSAVYFCAGSRPTSRPAEAFFGQGTRLTVV.

The sample holds one count of this clonotype. CDR3 nucleotide sequence: TGTGCCAGCAGCTTAGTGGGGGGAGAGGTCTACGAGCAGTACTTC. It translates to CASSLVGGEVYEQYF. The chain has TRBV7-2 and TRBJ2-7; tentatively, D is TRBD2 (6 bases). Germline CDR1 SGHTA, CDR2 FQGNSA. The CDR3 covers 15 residues. V was cut by 1 base and J by 3 bases, with 13 bases left in between. The whole variable domain, filled in from reference TRBV7-2 and TRBJ2-7, reads GAGVSQSPSNKVTEKGKDVELRCDPISGHTALYWYRQSLGQGLEFLIYFQGNSAPDKSGLPSDRFSAERTGGSVSTLTIQRTQQEDSAVYLCASSLVGGEVYEQYFGPGTRLTVT.

The chain uses TRBV5-1 and TRBJ2-5; a weak D match, TRBD2 (5 bases). This CDR3 has 16 residues. Trimming took off 4 bases at V and 2 bases at J, with 18 bases between the two ends. Germline V gene lookup returns CDR1 SGHRS and CDR2 YFSETQ. The CDR3 DNA reads as TGCGCCAGCAGCCTGTCAGGCTACAGAGGGCAAGAGACCCAGTACTTC. Translating gives CASSLSGYRGQETQYF.

This clonotype was counted between two and nine times. V and J are TRBV20-1 and TRBJ2-7; TRBD2 agrees at 10 bases. J was trimmed by 0 bases and V by 0 bases; bases with no gene match: 5. Germline V CDR1 and CDR2: DFQATT, SNEGSKA (reference sequence). CDR3 length: 16 amino acids. CDR3 DNA sequence: TGCAGTGCTAGAGAGCGGCTAGCGGGAGACTCCTACGAGCAGTACTTC. As protein: CSARERLAGDSYEQYF.

The chain joins TRBV11-1 to TRBJ1-5; tentative D call: TRBD1 (5 bases). Germline V gene data show CDR1 as SGHAT and CDR2 as FQDESV (reference sequence). V was cut by 8 bases and J by 2 bases, with 19 bases left in between. The CDR3 loop spans 16 amino acids. CDR3: CASLERGSGGNQPQHF. The CDR3 coding sequence is TGTGCCAGCTTGGAGAGGGGCTCGGGCGGCAATCAGCCCCAGCATTTT. The whole variable domain, filled in from reference TRBV11-1 and TRBJ1-5, reads EAEVAQSPRYKITEKSQAVAFWCDPISGHATLYWYRQILGQGPELLVQFQDESVVDDSQLPKDRFSAERLKGVDSTLKIQPAELGDSAMYLCASLERGSGGNQPQHFGDGTRLSIL.

This clonotype turned up a few times. V usage is TRBV19 and J usage is TRBJ2-5; weak D call: TRBD2 (7 bases). The DNA end favors TRBJ2-1, so the J call may be wrong. The germline V gene has CDR1 LNHDA and CDR2 SQIVND (reference sequence). The CDR3 is made up of 15 amino acids. The CDR3 is CASTPTGGLVYEQFF. The CDR3 DNA reads as TGTGCCAGTACCCCCACGGGGGGCCTTGTGTATGAGCAGTTCTTC.

The V call is TRBV20-1, the J call TRBJ2-1; 7 bases map to TRBD2. Trimming at V came to 6 bases and at J to 8 bases, leaving 10 bases not matched to a gene. From germline, CDR1 is DFQATT and CDR2 SNEGSKA (reference sequence). This CDR3 spans 13 amino acids. This chain's CDR3 is CSACIEGRDEQFF. In DNA form, the CDR3 reads TGCAGTGCCTGTATAGAAGGGAGGGATGAGCAGTTCTTC.

This clonotype occurred a few times. The genes are TRBV9 and TRBJ1-2, with TRBD1 as a possible D gene (5 bases). Germline lookup yields CDR1 SGDLS and CDR2 YYNGEE. The CDR3 is 13 residues long. V was trimmed by 4 bases and J by 3 bases, leaving 10 bases between them. The CDR3 loop reads CASSTTAYYGYTF. The CDR3 DNA reads TGTGCCAGCAGCACGACAGCCTACTATGGCTACACCTTC. The entire variable domain, with the rest obtained from reference TRBV9 and TRBJ1-2, is as follows: DSGVTQTPKHLITATGQRVTLRCSPRSGDLSVYWYQQSLDQGLQFLIQYYNGEERAKGNILERFSAQQFPDLHSELNLSSLELGDSALYFCASSTTAYYGYTFGSGTRLTVV.

This clonotype was seen a few times. The chain joins TRBV7-2 to TRBJ2-1; TRBD2 aligns across 11 bases. The CDR3 length is 15 residues. The germline V gene has CDR1 SGHTA and CDR2 FQGNSA. The junction had 7 bases not matched to a gene; V was cut back by 3 bases and J by 9 bases. CDR3 in amino acids: CASSFTSGRFGEQFF. The CDR3 DNA reads TGTGCCAGCAGCTTTACTAGCGGGAGATTCGGTGAGCAGTTCTTC.

This clonotype was counted only a few times. The V gene is TRBV12-3 or TRBV12-4, the J gene TRBJ2-3; 11 bases map to TRBD2. Losses at the gene ends were 6 bases for V and 2 bases for J; bases not matched to a gene: 4. The CDR3 has 15 residues. The CDR3 coding sequence is TGTGCCAGCAGCCCGACTAGCGGGGACACAGATACGCAGTATTTT. Residues: CASSPTSGDTDTQYF.

This clonotype was seen only a few times. V and J are TRBV28 and TRBJ1-6; maybe TRBD1 (6 bases). V was shortened by 3 bases and J by 0 bases, with 15 bases between the two germline ends. Germline V gives CDR1 MDHEN, CDR2 SYDVKM. The CDR3 has 18 amino acids. CDR3 sequence: CASSFYLQGSSYNSPLHF. The DNA for the CDR3 is TGTGCCAGCAGTTTTTATTTACAGGGAAGCTCCTATAATTCACCCCTCCACTTT.

This clonotype was counted a few times. This chain uses TRBV6-6 with TRBJ2-2; D is uncertain. Looked up from germline, CDR1 is MNHNY and CDR2 is SVGAGI (reference sequence). V lost 5 bases, J lost 7 bases, and 14 bases lay in between. There are 14 residues in the CDR3. This chain's CDR3 is CASSAEGSGGELFF. Written as DNA, the CDR3 is TGTGCCAGCAGTGCGGAAGGCTCCGGCGGGGAGCTGTTTTTT.

This clonotype was picked up a small number of times. This chain connects TRBV4-2 to TRBJ2-7; 11 nucleotides align to TRBD2. CDR1 is LGHNA, CDR2 YNFKEQ, per germline. V was pared by 0 bases and J by 5 bases, with 15 bases of the junction left unmatched. The CDR3 has 19 residues. The CDR3 region has the DNA TGTGCCAGCAGCCAAGATAAGTTAGCGGGAGGGTTAGGGTCGAACGAGCAGTACTTC. The encoded protein is CASSQDKLAGGLGSNEQYF.

The chain uses TRBV24-1 and TRBJ2-5; TRBD1 aligns across 8 bases. With the DNA end fitting TRBJ2-1 better, the J assignment may be wrong. Germline assignment: CDR1 KGHDR and CDR2 SFDVKD. The CDR3 is 15 residues long. CDR3: CATSDLARGHNEQFF. The CDR3 bases are TGTGCCACCAGTGATTTGGCCAGGGGGCATAATGAGCAGTTCTTC.